The clone carrying this TCR beta chain has a handful of counts. For the second PCR, which ran for roughly 6 to 12 cycles, a sample-barcoded 5' primer and a J-beta primer mix were used. Every cDNA was tagged by a template-switch adaptor with 12 random nucleotides. From the 5' RACE reads, TCRdb called clonotypes with MiXCR, one entry per CDR3 protein. The top ten clones hold 51% of a sample with 380,000 or so distinct CDR3 sequences, about 49% of them seen once. The germline gives CDR1 DFQATT, CDR2 SNEGSKA (reference sequence). V lost 3 bases to trimming and J lost 5 bases; unmatched junction nucleotides: 7. The CDR3 is 13 amino acids. This sample was taken from a study of blood T cells in healthy people across ages.

The receptor was isolated from a man aged 55 to 70 in good health. Sequenced sample: blood. The chain joins TRBV20-1 to TRBJ2-7; TRBD1 aligns across 7 bases. CDR3 nucleotide sequence: TGCAGTGCTAGTCACGGCACAGGGGACGAGCAGTACTTC. It specifies CSASHGTGDEQYF.